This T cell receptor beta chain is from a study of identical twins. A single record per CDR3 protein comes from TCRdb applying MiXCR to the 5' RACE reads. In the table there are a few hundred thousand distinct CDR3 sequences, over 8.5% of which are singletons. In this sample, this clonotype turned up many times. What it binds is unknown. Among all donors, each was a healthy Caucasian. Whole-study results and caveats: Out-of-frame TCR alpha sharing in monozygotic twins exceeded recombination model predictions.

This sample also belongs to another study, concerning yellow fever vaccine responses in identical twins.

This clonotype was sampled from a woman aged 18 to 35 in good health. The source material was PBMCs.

The CDR3 sequence is CSVETATNEKLFF. In nucleotides, the CDR3 is TGCAGCGTCGAGACAGCAACTAATGAAAAACTGTTTTTT. The chain recombines TRBV29-1 with TRBJ1-4; weak D call: TRBD1 (5 bases). Germline V gene sequence: CDR1 SQVTM, CDR2 ANQGSEA. Trimming stripped 6 bases from V and 0 bases from J, with 8 bases between. The CDR3 has 13 residues.